One sample yielded the 18 T cell receptor beta chains listed below, sequenced in a study of cytotoxic CD8 clonotypes in ibrutinib-treated CLL. Profiling relied on immunoSEQ multiplex PCR, and the TCRdb table lists in-frame clones only, not all of them. This table has about 300,000 clones, approximately 79% appearing once. This specimen consisted of PBMCs, obtained at disease progression, from a patient treated with ibrutinib. The receptors were gathered from a human donor with chronic lymphocytic leukemia.

The chain is built from TRBV27 and TRBJ2-5; no reliable D call. The germline V gene encodes CDR1 MNHEY and CDR2 SMNVEV (reference sequence). The CDR3 extends over 12 amino acids. V was pared by 10 bases and J by 5 bases, with 14 bases between. The CDR3 loop reads CATPSAQETQYF. CDR3 in DNA: TGTGCCACCCCGTCAGCGCAGGAGACCCAGTACTTC.

This clone was observed a few times. The gene calls are TRBV7-2 and TRBJ2-3; D possibly corresponds to TRBD2 (5 bases). Trimming removed 2 bases from V and 4 bases from J, with 22 bases in between. CDR3 length equals 18 residues. CDR1 SGHTA and CDR2 FQGNSA come from the germline V gene. The chain's CDR3 is CASSLTNLGVSGADTQYF. The DNA for the CDR3 is TGTGCCAGCAGCTTAACTAACCTCGGGGTCTCCGGGGCAGATACGCAGTATTTT.

This clone was recorded a few times. This chain connects TRBV6-5 to TRBJ1-6; possibly TRBD1 for D (6 bases). The CDR3 has 13 residues. The V and J ends lost 5 bases and 10 bases respectively, with 12 bases between them. Germline loops: CDR1 MNHEY, CDR2 SVGAGI. CDR3 sequence: CASSPGARSPLHF. CDR3 bases: TGTGCCAGCAGTCCGGGGGCTAGGTCACCCCTCCACTTT.

The J gene is TRBJ2-6, the V gene TRBV7-9; 10 bases are a match to TRBD1. The germline V gene has CDR1 SEHNR and CDR2 FQNEAQ (reference sequence). The CDR3 contains 19 residues. The trim removed 0 bases at V and 0 bases at J, leaving 5 bases unmatched. The DNA of the CDR3 is TGTGCCAGCAGCTTAGCGACGGGACAGGGGAGCTCTGGGGCCAACGTCCTGACTTTC. Amino acid sequence: CASSLATGQGSSGANVLTF.

In its sample, this clone was seen once. V usage is TRBV18 and J usage is TRBJ2-7, with D possibly TRBD1 on 5 matching bases. Trimming removed 6 bases from V and 0 bases from J, with 9 bases in between. The germline CDR1 and CDR2 sequences are KGHSH and LQKENI. This CDR3 spans 13 amino acids. The DNA for the CDR3 is TGTGCCAGCTCCCGACAGAGCTCCTACGAGCAGTACTTC. Protein sequence: CASSRQSSYEQYF.

The V gene is TRBV10-3, the J gene TRBJ2-1; 12 bases are a match to TRBD2. V shed 4 bases, J shed 9 bases, and the junction held 7 bases outside the gene matches. This CDR3 is 15 amino acids long. Per germline, CDR1 ENHRY and CDR2 SYGVKD. The CDR3 coding sequence is TGTGCCATCAGTGGACTAGCGGGAGAGGGAAGTGAGCAGTTCTTC. Translation gives CAISGLAGEGSEQFF.

The chain joins TRBV19 to TRBJ1-2; 8 bases match TRBD1. The CDR3 contains 12 residues. The V segment lost 11 bases and the J segment 2 bases; nucleotides outside the gene matches: 4. Looked up from germline, CDR1 is LNHDA and CDR2 is SQIVND (reference sequence). This CDR3 is CASGDRNYGYTF. CDR3 bases: TGTGCCTCCGGGGACAGGAACTATGGCTACACCTTC.

The chain couples TRBV4-1 to TRBJ1-1, with D tentatively TRBD1 (5 bases). Germline V gene sequence: CDR1 MGHRA, CDR2 YSYEKL. The V end was cut by 5 bases, the J end by 3 bases, with 10 bases between. The CDR3 has 13 residues. In DNA, the CDR3 is TGCGCCAGCAGCGGCGGGGGGGACACTGAAGCTTTCTTT. As protein: CASSGGGDTEAFF.

This clone appeared once. V and J are TRBV5-6 and TRBJ2-7; 9 bases fit TRBD2. There are 14 residues in the CDR3. The V gene end was trimmed by 5 bases and the J gene end by 3 bases; junction bases not matched to a gene: 6. Germline CDR1 SGHDT, CDR2 YYEEEE. The chain's CDR3 is CASRVAGEGYEQYF. CDR3 bases: TGTGCCAGCAGGGTAGCGGGAGAAGGCTACGAGCAGTACTTC.

This clone was recorded only once. The chain combines TRBV25-1 with TRBJ2-7; D gene unclear. The V gene's germline CDR1 is MGHDK and CDR2 SYGVNS. The V gene lost 3 bases and the J gene lost 3 bases, with 15 bases spanning the gap. The CDR3 totals 15 residues. CDR3 nucleotide sequence: TGTGCCAGCAGTGAGAGGAATAGGGCCCACTACGAGCAGTACTTC. It is translated as CASSERNRAHYEQYF.

The rearrangement uses TRBV6-4 and TRBJ1-2, with 9 nucleotides matching TRBD1. V dropped 8 bases and J dropped 2; count of bases not matched to a gene: 6. This CDR3 contains 14 residues. CDR1 MRHNA and CDR2 SNTAGT come from the germline V gene. In nucleotides, the CDR3 is TGTGCCAGCCGACCTACAGGGGGCAACTATGGCTACACCTTC. It codes for CASRPTGGNYGYTF.

The V call is TRBV18, the J call TRBJ2-7; TRBD1 aligns across 7 bases. The J segment lost 5 bases and the V segment lost 4 bases, leaving 11 bases of the junction unmatched. The CDR3 covers 15 residues. Per germline, CDR1 KGHSH and CDR2 LQKENI. The CDR3 sequence: CASSLGTAPVDEQYF. CDR3 coding DNA: TGTGCCAGCTCACTTGGGACAGCCCCCGTCGACGAGCAGTACTTC.

This clone appeared a few times. The chain uses TRBV7-2 and TRBJ1-2, with 7 bases aligning to TRBD1. This CDR3 contains 14 residues. The J segment lost 9 bases and the V segment lost 5 bases, leaving 12 bases of the junction unmatched. The germline gives CDR1 SGHTA, CDR2 FQGNSA. CDR3 DNA sequence: TGTGCCAGCAGCCCTGACAGGGTCCGATTTAGCTACACCTTC. Its protein is CASSPDRVRFSYTF.

J is TRBJ2-3 and V is TRBV14; 8 bases align to TRBD2. The length of the CDR3 is 15 residues. V dropped 0 bases and J dropped 6; count of bases not matched to a gene: 5. The germline V gene encodes CDR1 SGHDN and CDR2 FVKESK. Here the CDR3 DNA reads TGTGCCAGCAGCCAAGATCCGGGGGGGGCCGATACGCAGTATTTT. Residues: CASSQDPGGADTQYF.

The chain employs TRBV18 and TRBJ2-7; the match to TRBD2 covers 7 bases. This CDR3 contains 15 residues. CDR1 and CDR2 (germline): KGHSH, LQKENI. J lost 0 bases, V lost 6 bases, and 8 bases had no gene match. CDR3 amino acids: CASSRGGGTSYEQYF. The CDR3 nucleotides are TGTGCCAGCTCCCGAGGCGGGGGTACCTCCTACGAGCAGTACTTC.

The chain carries TRBV5-6 and TRBJ2-7, with no clear D. This CDR3 is 13 amino acids long. CDR1 SGHDT and CDR2 YYEEEE come from the germline V gene. The V end lost 4 bases, the J end lost 0 bases, and 8 bases lay between the germline ends. The CDR3 loop reads CASSTGYSYEQYF. CDR3 coding DNA: TGTGCCAGCAGCACGGGCTACTCCTACGAGCAGTACTTC.

The V gene is TRBV9, the J gene TRBJ2-2; D is possibly TRBD2 (5 bases). The CDR3 runs to 15 residues. The ends were cut back, 0 bases at V and 1 base at J, with 7 bases in the middle. The V gene's germline CDR1 is SGDLS and CDR2 YYNGEE. Here the CDR3 reads CASSVGGLNTGELFF. CDR3 bases: TGTGCCAGCAGCGTAGGAGGGTTGAACACCGGGGAGCTGTTTTTT.

This clone was detected a few times. The chain recombines TRBV18 with TRBJ2-7, with 11 bases matching TRBD1. V trimming: 4 bases; J trimming: 3 bases; junction bases outside the gene matches: 8. The CDR3 totals 16 residues. The germline V gene encodes CDR1 KGHSH and CDR2 LQKENI. The chain's CDR3 is CASSRELGTGGYEQYF. The CDR3, as DNA: TGTGCCAGCTCACGCGAACTGGGGACAGGGGGCTACGAGCAGTACTTC.